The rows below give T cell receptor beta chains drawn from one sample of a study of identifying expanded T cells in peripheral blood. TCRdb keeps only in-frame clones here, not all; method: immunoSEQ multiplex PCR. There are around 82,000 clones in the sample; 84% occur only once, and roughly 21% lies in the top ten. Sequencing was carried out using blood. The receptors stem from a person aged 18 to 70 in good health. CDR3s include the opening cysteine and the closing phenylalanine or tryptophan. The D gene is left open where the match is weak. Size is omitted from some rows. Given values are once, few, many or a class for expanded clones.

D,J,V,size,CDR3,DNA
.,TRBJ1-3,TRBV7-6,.,CASSLAELSGWEGNTIYF,TGTGCCAGCAGCTTAGCGGAATTGTCAGGGTGGGAAGGAAACACCATATATTTT
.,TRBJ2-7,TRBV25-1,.,CASSEYEQYF,TGTGCCAGCAGTGAATACGAGCAGTACTTC
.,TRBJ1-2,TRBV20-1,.,CSARPMRGYTF,TGCAGTGCTAGACCTATGCGGGGCTACACCTTC
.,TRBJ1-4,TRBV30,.,CAWTQGTATNEKLFF,TGTGCCTGGACCCAGGGAACTGCAACTAATGAAAAACTGTTTTTT
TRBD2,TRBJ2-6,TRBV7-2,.,CASSLASGRAKAGANVLTF,TGTGCCAGCAGCTTAGCTAGCGGGAGGGCCAAGGCGGGGGCCAACGTCCTGACTTTC
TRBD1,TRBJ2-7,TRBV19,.,CASSQQGQGASEQYF,TGTGCCAGTAGTCAACAGGGACAGGGGGCATCCGAGCAGTACTTC
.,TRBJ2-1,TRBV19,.,CASSEADKNEQFF,TGTGCCAGTAGTGAGGCAGACAAGAATGAGCAGTTCTTC
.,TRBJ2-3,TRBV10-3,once,CAISVFFTASNKNRPRLTDTQYF,TGTGCCATCAGTGTTTTTTTCACAGCGAGTAACAAAAACAGGCCTCGTCTAACAGATACGCAGTATTTT
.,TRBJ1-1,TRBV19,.,CASSQSFEAFF,TGTGCCAGTAGTCAGAGTTTTGAAGCTTTCTTT
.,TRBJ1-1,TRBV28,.,CASSSSVVNTEAFF,TGTGCCAGCAGCTCAAGCGTTGTGAACACTGAAGCTTTCTTT
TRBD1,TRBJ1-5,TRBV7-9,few,CASSQTGLDQPQHF,TGTGCCAGCAGCCAGACAGGGTTGGATCAGCCCCAGCATTTT
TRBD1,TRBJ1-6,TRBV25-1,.,CASSEYGQGLHF,TGTGCCAGCAGTGAATACGGACAGGGCCTCCACTTT
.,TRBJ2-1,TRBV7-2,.,CASRQTDSTRYNEQFF,TGTGCCAGCAGGCAAACGGACTCGACGAGATACAATGAGCAGTTCTTC
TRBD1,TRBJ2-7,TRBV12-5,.,CASGLFPLDRVSEQYF,TGTGCTAGTGGTTTGTTCCCCCTTGACAGGGTAAGTGAGCAGTACTTC
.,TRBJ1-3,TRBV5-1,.,CASSSYGGQGSSGNTIYF,TGCGCCAGCAGTTCGTACGGTGGGCAGGGTAGCTCTGGAAACACCATATATTTT
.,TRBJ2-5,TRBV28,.,CASSPTGRPNGETQYF,TGTGCCAGCAGTCCTACGGGACGGCCGAACGGGGAGACCCAGTACTTC
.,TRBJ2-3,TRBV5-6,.,CASSSGGSTDTQYF,TGTGCCAGCAGCTCTGGGGGGAGTACGGATACGCAGTATTTT
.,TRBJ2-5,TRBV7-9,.,CASSFTSLAGESETQYF,TGTGCCAGCAGCTTTACCTCCCTAGCCGGAGAATCAGAGACCCAGTACTTC